This entry lists 23 T cell receptor beta chains sequenced from one sample in a study of CD8+CD57+ T cells in acquired aplastic anemia. The template used for profiling TCR beta VDJ and CDR3 was genomic DNA. TCRdb re-derived calls from the reads in MiXCR, one entry per CDR3 protein. The sample shows hundreds of thousands of distinct CDR3 sequences, 55% to 70% of them seen only once. The specimen sequenced was sorted CD4+, CD8+, or CD8+CD57+ T cells (not recorded which) from PBMCs. The receptor set was obtained from a human donor in good health, serving as a control.

Comments on this clonotype: A read error may produce the germline difference seen at one junction end. The chain has TRBV7-8 and TRBJ2-7, with D possibly TRBD2 on 5 matching bases. In germline, CDR1 is SGHVS, CDR2 FQNEAQ. CDR3 length: 14 residues. Written as DNA, the CDR3 is TGTGCCAGCAGCTTAGGAGGGTTTGAAAAACTGTTGTTTTTC. Encoded protein: CASSLGGFEKLLFF.

Concerning this clonotype itself: Germline is not matched at one junction end, which may reflect a read error. The chain combines TRBV7-9 with TRBJ2-7; D remains ambiguous. CDR1 and CDR2 from the germline V gene are SEHNR and FQNEAQ (reference sequence). The CDR3 sequence is 14 residues long. The CDR3 here is CASRETGPHDEQYF. The CDR3 DNA is TGTGCCAGCAGGGAGACCGGGCCCCATGACGAACAGTACTTC.

A few counts support this clonotype. As the CDR3 is not closed by the conserved phenylalanine or tryptophan, this likely results from a read error. The chain uses TRBV29-1 and TRBJ2-7; D possibly corresponds to TRBD1 (5 bases). The V gene lost 4 bases and the J gene lost 0 bases, with 16 bases spanning the gap. The CDR3 loop spans 15 amino acids. Looked up from germline, CDR1 is SQVTM and CDR2 is ANQGSEA. DNA for the CDR3: TGCAGCGTTGCCGCGTCCCCTGACAGCTCCTACGAGCAGTACTCC. Residues: CSVAASPDSSYEQYS.

The V and J genes are TRBV14 and TRBJ1-6; D gene uncertain. Germline values: CDR1 SGHDN, CDR2 FVKESK. With 4 bases removed from V and 7 bases from J, the gap between germline ends came to 8 bases. The CDR3 totals 13 residues. The CDR3 protein is CASSLSANSPLHF. The CDR3 DNA is TGTGCCAGCAGCCTGTCCGCAAATTCACCCCTCCACTTT.

The V call is TRBV4-2, the J call TRBJ2-2; no definite D call. V lost 1 base and J 2 bases, leaving 8 bases between the germline ends. Germline V gene sequence: CDR1 LGHNA, CDR2 YNFKEQ. The length of the CDR3 is 15 residues. CDR3 nucleotides: TGTGCCAGCAGCCAAGTTTCAGCAAACACCGGGGAGCTGTTTTTT. It encodes CASSQVSANTGELFF.

Many counts were recorded for this clonotype. The chain joins TRBV20-1 to TRBJ1-2; tentative D call: TRBD1 (5 bases). Per germline, CDR1 DFQATT and CDR2 SNEGSKA (reference sequence). Deletions cut 0 bases from V and 2 bases from J, with 10 bases between. This CDR3 has 14 residues. CDR3 nucleotide sequence: TGCAGTGCTAGAGATGCCGGGGGGAACTATGGCTACACCTTC. This gives the protein CSARDAGGNYGYTF.

This clonotype was recorded many times. V usage is TRBV10-3 and J usage is TRBJ1-4; D not certain. The V and J ends lost 0 bases and 8 bases respectively, with 16 bases between them. Germline V gene sequence: CDR1 ENHRY, CDR2 SYGVKD. The CDR3 contains 16 residues. CDR3 sequence: CAISESERTAEEKLFF. CDR3 nucleotides: TGTGCCATCAGTGAGTCGGAACGGACGGCCGAGGAAAAACTGTTTTTT.

A word on this clonotype: A single base separates this from a much larger clone, so it may be a read error. The chain has TRBV30 and TRBJ2-7, with 10 bases that match TRBD2. The CDR3 extends over 15 amino acids. J gave up 0 bases and V 0 bases, and 2 bases lay outside the gene matches. Per germline, CDR1 GTSNPN and CDR2 SVGIG (reference sequence). In DNA, the CDR3 is TGTGCCTGGAGTGTACTAGCGGGGAACTCCTACGAGCAGTACTTC. Protein sequence: CAWSVLAGNSYEQYF. The variable domain in full, completed from reference TRBV30 and TRBJ2-7, reads SQTIHQWPATLVQPVGSPLSLECTVEGTSNPNLYWYRQAAGRGLQLLFYSVGIGQISSEVPQNLSASRPQDRQFILSSKKLLLSDSGFYLCAWSVLAGNSYEQYFGPGTRLTVT.

The J gene is TRBJ1-5, the V gene TRBV5-5; D not resolved. This CDR3 spans 13 amino acids. The germline gives CDR1 SGHKS, CDR2 YYEKEE (reference sequence). V gave up 3 bases and J gave up 9 bases, with 13 bases separating them. The CDR3 protein is CASSYRQLAPQHF. The CDR3 DNA sequence: TGTGCCAGCAGCTATCGCCAGCTGGCGCCCCAGCATTTT. The variable domain in full, completed from reference TRBV5-5 and TRBJ1-5, reads DAGVTQSPTHLIKTRGQQVTLRCSPISGHKSVSWYQQVLGQGPQFIFQYYEKEERGRGNFPDRFSARQFPNYSSELNVNALLLGDSALYLCASSYRQLAPQHFGDGTRLSIL.

The chain recombines TRBV7-3 with TRBJ1-4; D not resolved. V lost 5 bases to trimming and J lost 14 bases, with 24 bases between them. CDR3 length: 15 residues. Germline V gives CDR1 SGHTA, CDR2 FQGTGA. DNA for the CDR3: TGTGCCAGCAGCATGGTCCCAGATACGCATTATTTTCTGTTTTTT. It codes for CASSMVPDTHYFLFF.

This clonotype was counted ten times or more. The chain uses TRBV11-2 and TRBJ1-5; D might be TRBD1 (6 bases). This CDR3 is 15 amino acids long. CDR1 SGHAT and CDR2 FQNNGV come from the germline V gene. Between the trimmed V and J ends, which lost 1 base and 1 base, there was a span of 8 bases. CDR3 region: CASSLGQESNQPQHF. The CDR3 DNA reads as TGTGCCAGCAGCTTAGGACAGGAAAGCAATCAGCCCCAGCATTTT. The entire variable domain, with the rest obtained from reference TRBV11-2 and TRBJ1-5, is as follows: EAGVAQSPRYKIIEKRQSVAFWCNPISGHATLYWYQQILGQGPKLLIQFQNNGVVDDSQLPKDRFSAERLKGVDSTLKIQPAKLEDSAVYLCASSLGQESNQPQHFGDGTRLSIL.

The J gene is TRBJ1-1, the V gene TRBV7-6; D gene unclear. The CDR3 has 13 residues. The V gene's germline CDR1 is SGHVS and CDR2 FNYEAQ. V gave up 5 bases and J gave up 5 bases, with 12 bases separating them. CDR3 sequence (DNA): TGTGCCAGCAGCCGCGACACGGGGACTGAAGCTTTCTTT. Translating gives CASSRDTGTEAFF.

This chain connects TRBV15 to TRBJ1-2, with D possibly TRBD1 on 5 matching bases. The CDR3 sequence is 16 residues long. Germline V gene lookup returns CDR1 LNHNV and CDR2 YYDKDF (reference sequence). The V end was cut by 0 bases, the J end by 8 bases, with 19 bases between. The CDR3 bases are TGTGCCACCAGCAGAGATAGCGGGACGGCGGCGCGGGGCTACACCTTC. This sequence encodes CATSRDSGTAARGYTF.

The chain uses TRBV9 and TRBJ1-2; TRBD1 agrees at 9 bases. This CDR3 spans 14 amino acids. The germline gives CDR1 SGDLS, CDR2 YYNGEE. With V trimmed by 2 bases and J by 4 bases, 3 bases remained unmatched. CDR3 region: CASSVPGQGYGYTF. The CDR3 bases are TGTGCCAGCAGCGTTCCGGGACAGGGCTATGGCTACACCTTC. Full variable domain (outside the CDR3, taken from reference TRBV9 and TRBJ1-2): DSGVTQTPKHLITATGQRVTLRCSPRSGDLSVYWYQQSLDQGLQFLIQYYNGEERAKGNILERFSAQQFPDLHSELNLSSLELGDSALYFCASSVPGQGYGYTFGSGTRLTVV.

This clonotype was recorded at least ten times. The chain couples TRBV20-1 to TRBJ1-1, with D possibly matching TRBD1 (5 bases). The CDR3 contains 12 residues. Germline V CDR1 and CDR2: DFQATT, SNEGSKA (reference sequence). V was clipped by 4 bases and J by 6 bases, with 12 bases between them. The CDR3 protein is CSATQGGSEAFF. CDR3 nucleotides: TGCAGTGCTACTCAGGGTGGCTCTGAAGCTTTCTTT.

The table lists this clonotype with a count of one. The V gene is TRBV10-3, the J gene TRBJ1-2, with D hard to call. This CDR3 region has 13 residues. Germline assignment: CDR1 ENHRY and CDR2 SYGVKD. Trimming took off 2 bases at V and 12 bases at J, with 16 bases between the two ends. CDR3 DNA sequence: TGTGCCATCAGTGAGAGAGGTGACGCTGAGGACACCTTC. Residues: CAISERGDAEDTF.

The chain joins TRBV5-5 to TRBJ2-7; the match to TRBD2 covers 16 bases. V lost 3 bases, J lost 5 bases, and 5 bases stayed unmatched. Germline CDR1 is SGHKS and CDR2 is YYEKEE (reference sequence). The CDR3 extends over 16 amino acids. The CDR3 sequence: CASSSGLAGGRNEQYF. DNA for the CDR3: TGTGCCAGCAGCTCGGGACTAGCGGGGGGGCGTAACGAGCAGTACTTC.

The sample holds a few counts of this clonotype. Given a much more abundant clone one base away, this may be a read error. The chain employs TRBV10-3 and TRBJ1-5; tentative D call: TRBD1 (5 bases). V was cut by 6 bases and J by 3 bases, with 15 bases left in between. This CDR3 contains 15 residues. In germline, CDR1 is ENHRY, CDR2 SYGVKD. CDR3 sequence (DNA): TGTGCCATCAGCCAAGGGCCAGGGAACAATCAGCCCCAGCATTTT. Its translation: CAISQGPGNNQPQHF.

This clonotype was seen once. For the CDR3, the DNA is TGTGCCAGCAGGCATCATTTGGGGGGGGCGAAGAATTCACCCCTCCACTTT. This translates into CASRHHLGGAKNSPLHF. This chain joins TRBV5-5 and TRBJ1-6, with TRBD1 as a possible D gene (6 bases). The germline gives CDR1 SGHKS, CDR2 YYEKEE (reference sequence). V lost 5 bases and J lost 7, with 22 bases in between. The CDR3 runs 17 residues.

As for this clonotype: Since a much larger clone is just one base distant, this may be a read error. The chain recombines TRBV5-5 with TRBJ2-7; D assignment may be TRBD1 or TRBD2 (5 bases each). The CDR3 runs 16 residues. Germline-derived CDR1 and CDR2 are SGHKS and YYEKEE (reference sequence). CDR3 sequence (DNA): TGTGCCAGCAGCCTCAGCTTGGCAGGGAGTTACTACGAGCAGCACTTC. Its protein product is CASSLSLAGSYYEQHF. Filled out from reference TRBV5-5 and TRBJ2-7, the complete variable domain reads DAGVTQSPTHLIKTRGQQVTLRCSPISGHKSVSWYQQVLGQGPQFIFQYYEKEERGRGNFPDRFSARQFPNYSSELNVNALLLGDSALYLCASSLSLAGSYYEQHFGPGTRLTVT.

The genes are TRBV7-6 and TRBJ2-1, with D perhaps given as TRBD1 or TRBD2 (6 bases each). The CDR3 is 16 residues long. CDR1 and CDR2 from the germline V gene are SGHVS and FNYEAQ. Trimming took off 0 bases at V and 13 bases at J, with 22 bases between the two ends. This CDR3 reads CASSLAGTGAQEAQFF. The CDR3 DNA reads TGTGCCAGCAGCTTAGCCGGGACGGGGGCCCAAGAGGCCCAGTTCTTC.

This clonotype showed up many times. This rearrangement joins TRBV20-1 to TRBJ2-7; 9 positions agree with TRBD1. V trimming: 3 bases; J trimming: 0 bases; junction bases outside the gene matches: 6. The germline V gene has CDR1 DFQATT and CDR2 SNEGSKA (reference sequence). The CDR3 is 15 amino acids. The CDR3 DNA follows: TGCAGTGCTAGCCCCACAGGGGGCCCCTCCTACGAGCAGTACTTC. It translates to CSASPTGGPSYEQYF.

Comment on this clonotype: Relative to the germline gene, one junction end is altered; a read error may explain this. The V call is TRBV15, the J call TRBJ2-7; possible D gene TRBD1, 5 bases. The tail of the sequence fits TRBJ1-2 better, so the J call may be wrong. CDR3 length: 14 amino acids. Germline CDR1 is LNHNV and CDR2 is YYDKDF (reference sequence). CDR3 sequence reads: CATGPGLLNYGYTF. The CDR3 bases are TGTGCCACTGGGCCGGGACTCTTGAACTACGGCTACACCTTC.